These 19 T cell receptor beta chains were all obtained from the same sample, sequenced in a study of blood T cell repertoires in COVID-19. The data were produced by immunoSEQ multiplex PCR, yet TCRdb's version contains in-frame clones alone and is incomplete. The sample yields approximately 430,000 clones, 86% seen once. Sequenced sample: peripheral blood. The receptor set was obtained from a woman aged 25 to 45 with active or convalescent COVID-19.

The CDR3 protein is CASSRVLWWGDTTDTQYF. In DNA, the CDR3 is TGCGCCAGCAGCCGAGTACTGTGGTGGGGGGATACAACAGATACGCAGTATTTT. V usage is TRBV10-1 and J usage is TRBJ2-3, with a weak D call TRBD2 (6 bases). The V gene's germline CDR1 is WNHNN and CDR2 SYGVQD (reference sequence). V lost 6 bases, J lost 3 bases, and 25 bases lay in between. CDR3 length: 18 amino acids.

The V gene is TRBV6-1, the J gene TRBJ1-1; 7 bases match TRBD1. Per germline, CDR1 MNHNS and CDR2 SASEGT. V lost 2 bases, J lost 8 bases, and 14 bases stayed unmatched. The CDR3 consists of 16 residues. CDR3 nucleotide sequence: TGTGCCAGCAGTGAAATGAGGGGGCTCGGGCCTCGAGAAGCTTTCTTT. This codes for CASSEMRGLGPREAFF.

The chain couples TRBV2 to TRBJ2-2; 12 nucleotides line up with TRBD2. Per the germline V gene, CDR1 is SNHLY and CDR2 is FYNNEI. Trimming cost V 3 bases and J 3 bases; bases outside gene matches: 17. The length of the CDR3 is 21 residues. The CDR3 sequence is CASSDWGASGRAGIDTGELFF. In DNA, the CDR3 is TGTGCCAGCAGTGATTGGGGTGCTAGCGGGAGGGCCGGAATAGACACCGGGGAGCTGTTTTTT.

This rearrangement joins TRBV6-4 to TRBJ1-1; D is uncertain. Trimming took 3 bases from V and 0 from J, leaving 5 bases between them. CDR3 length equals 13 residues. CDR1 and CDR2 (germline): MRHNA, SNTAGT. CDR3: CASSDGLNTEAFF. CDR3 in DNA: TGTGCCAGCAGTGATGGGCTGAACACTGAAGCTTTCTTT.

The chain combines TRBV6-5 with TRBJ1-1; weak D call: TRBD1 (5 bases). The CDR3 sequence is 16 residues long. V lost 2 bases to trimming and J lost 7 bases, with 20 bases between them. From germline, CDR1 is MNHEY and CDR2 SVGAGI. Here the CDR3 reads CASSYALGSGDFEAFF. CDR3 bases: TGTGCCAGCAGTTACGCACTAGGCTCGGGGGATTTTGAAGCTTTCTTT.

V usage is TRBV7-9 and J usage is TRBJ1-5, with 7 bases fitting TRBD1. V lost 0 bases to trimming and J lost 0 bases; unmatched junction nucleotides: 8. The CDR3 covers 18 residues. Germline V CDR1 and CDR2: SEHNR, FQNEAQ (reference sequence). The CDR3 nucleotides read TGTGCCAGCAGCTTAGCAACAGGGGCCCCTGTTAGCAATCAGCCCCAGCATTTT. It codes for CASSLATGAPVSNQPQHF.

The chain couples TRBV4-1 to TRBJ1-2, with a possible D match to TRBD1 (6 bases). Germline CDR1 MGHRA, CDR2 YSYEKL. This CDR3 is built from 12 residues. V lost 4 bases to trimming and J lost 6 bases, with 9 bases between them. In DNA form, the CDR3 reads TGCGCCAGCAGCCCGGGGGGCAATGGCTACACCTTC. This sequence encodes CASSPGGNGYTF.

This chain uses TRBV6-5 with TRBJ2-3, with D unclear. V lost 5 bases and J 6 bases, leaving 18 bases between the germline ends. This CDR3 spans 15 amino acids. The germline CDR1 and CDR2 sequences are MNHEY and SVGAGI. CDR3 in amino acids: CASSPTDGELDTQYF. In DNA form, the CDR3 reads TGTGCCAGCAGTCCGACTGATGGCGAACTGGATACGCAGTATTTT.

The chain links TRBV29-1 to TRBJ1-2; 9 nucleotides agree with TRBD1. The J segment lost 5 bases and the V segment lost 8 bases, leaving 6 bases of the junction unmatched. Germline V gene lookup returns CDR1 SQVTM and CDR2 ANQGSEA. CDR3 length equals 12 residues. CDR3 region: CSTRTGDYGYTF. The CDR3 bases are TGCAGCACGCGGACAGGGGATTATGGCTACACCTTC.

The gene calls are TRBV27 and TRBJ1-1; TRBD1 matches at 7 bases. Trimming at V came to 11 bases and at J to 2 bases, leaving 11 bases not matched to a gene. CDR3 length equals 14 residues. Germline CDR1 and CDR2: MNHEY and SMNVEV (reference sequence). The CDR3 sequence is CASRVQGENTEAFF. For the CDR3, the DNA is TGTGCCTCACGGGTTCAGGGGGAAAACACTGAAGCTTTCTTT.

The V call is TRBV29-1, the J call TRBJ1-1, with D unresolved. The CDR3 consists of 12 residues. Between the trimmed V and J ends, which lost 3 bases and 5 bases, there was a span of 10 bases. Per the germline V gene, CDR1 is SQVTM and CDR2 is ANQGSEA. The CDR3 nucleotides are TGCAGCGTTGATGAGGGAGGGACTGAAGCTTTCTTT. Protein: CSVDEGGTEAFF.

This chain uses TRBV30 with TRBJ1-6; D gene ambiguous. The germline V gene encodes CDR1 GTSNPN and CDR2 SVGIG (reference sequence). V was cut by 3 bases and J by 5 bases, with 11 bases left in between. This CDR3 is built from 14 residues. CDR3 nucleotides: TGTGCCTGGAGCAACAAAGCGGATAATTCACCCCTCCACTTT. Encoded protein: CAWSNKADNSPLHF.

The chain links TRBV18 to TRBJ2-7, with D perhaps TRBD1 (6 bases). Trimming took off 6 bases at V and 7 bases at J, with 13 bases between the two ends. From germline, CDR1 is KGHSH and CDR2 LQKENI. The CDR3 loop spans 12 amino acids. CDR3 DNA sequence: TGTGCCAGCTCGCTACAGGGTAAAGAGCAGTACTTC. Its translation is CASSLQGKEQYF.

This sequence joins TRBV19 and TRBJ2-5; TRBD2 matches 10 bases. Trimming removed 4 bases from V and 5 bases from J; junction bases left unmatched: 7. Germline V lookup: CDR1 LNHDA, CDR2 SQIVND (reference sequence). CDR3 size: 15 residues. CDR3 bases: TGTGCCAGTAGTAGGAGACTAGCGGGCGTTGAGACCCAGTACTTC. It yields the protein CASSRRLAGVETQYF. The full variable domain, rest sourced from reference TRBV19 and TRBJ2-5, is DGGITQSPKYLFRKEGQNVTLSCEQNLNHDAMYWYRQDPGQGLRLIYYSQIVNDFQKGDIAEGYSVSREKKESFPLTVTSAQKNPTAFYLCASSRRLAGVETQYFGPGTRLLVL.

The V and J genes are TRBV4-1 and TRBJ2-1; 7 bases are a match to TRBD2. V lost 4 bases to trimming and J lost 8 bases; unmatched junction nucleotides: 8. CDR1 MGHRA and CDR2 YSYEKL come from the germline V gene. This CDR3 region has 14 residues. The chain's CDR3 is CASSLSTSRDEQFF. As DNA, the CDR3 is TGCGCCAGCAGCCTCTCGACTAGCAGGGATGAGCAGTTCTTC.

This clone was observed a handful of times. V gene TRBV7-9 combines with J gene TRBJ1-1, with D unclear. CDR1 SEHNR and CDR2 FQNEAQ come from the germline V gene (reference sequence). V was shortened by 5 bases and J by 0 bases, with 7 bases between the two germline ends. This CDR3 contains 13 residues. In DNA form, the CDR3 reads TGTGCCAGCAGCCCTACAGTGAACACTGAAGCTTTCTTT. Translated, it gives CASSPTVNTEAFF.

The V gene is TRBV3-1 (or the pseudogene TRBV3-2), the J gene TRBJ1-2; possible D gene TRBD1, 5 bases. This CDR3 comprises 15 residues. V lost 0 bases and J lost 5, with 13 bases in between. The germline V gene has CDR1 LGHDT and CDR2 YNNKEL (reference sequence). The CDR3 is CASSQDLYQGYGYTF. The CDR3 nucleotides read TGTGCCAGCAGCCAAGACCTTTACCAGGGTTATGGCTACACCTTC.

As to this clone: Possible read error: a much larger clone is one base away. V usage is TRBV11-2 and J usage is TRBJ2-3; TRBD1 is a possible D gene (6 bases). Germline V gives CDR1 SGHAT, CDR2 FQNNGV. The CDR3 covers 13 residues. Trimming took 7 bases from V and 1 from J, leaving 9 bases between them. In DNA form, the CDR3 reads TGTGCCAGCAACAGACAGGGCACAGATACGCAGTATTTT. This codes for CASNRQGTDTQYF.

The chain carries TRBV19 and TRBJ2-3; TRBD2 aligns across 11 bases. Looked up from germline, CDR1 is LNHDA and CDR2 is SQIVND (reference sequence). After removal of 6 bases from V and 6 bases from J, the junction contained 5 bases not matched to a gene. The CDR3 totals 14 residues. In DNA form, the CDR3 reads TGTGCCAGTAGCACTAGCGGGAGAAGTGATACGCAGTATTTT. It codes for CASSTSGRSDTQYF.